This T cell receptor beta chain was captured by sequencing in a study of T cells in Graves' hyperthyroidism and ophthalmopathy. CDR3 size: 14 residues. Germline loops: CDR1 MNHEY, CDR2 SVGEGT. The V gene lost 6 bases and the J gene lost 0 bases, with 11 bases spanning the gap. RNA transcripts provided the source from which TCR beta CDR3 regions were amplified. The HTBI primer set served for first-round RT-PCR of the TCR CDR3. Via MiXCR, TCRdb re-called the multiplex PCR reads, giving one row per CDR3 protein. The sample yields about 600,000 distinct CDR3 sequences, around 14% seen once. In this sample, this clonotype turned up many times.

The chain has TRBV6-2 or TRBV6-3 and TRBJ1-1; D is possibly TRBD1 (6 bases). The sequenced material came from blood. This TCR came from a woman aged 18-29 years with Graves' ophthalmopathy. In nucleotides, the CDR3 is TGTGCCAGCAGGAGGAGGGGGTTGAACACTGAAGCTTTCTTT. Protein: CASRRRGLNTEAFF.